This entry features one T cell receptor (beta chain) sequence. The data are from a study of blood T cell repertoires in COVID-19. The data were produced by immunoSEQ multiplex PCR, yet TCRdb's version contains in-frame clones alone and is incomplete. In the table there are some 200,000 clones, 85% to 90% of which are singletons. This CDR3 has 16 amino acids. Germline lookup yields CDR1 KGHDR and CDR2 SFDVKD. The junction had 4 bases not matched to a gene; V was cut back by 4 bases and J by 0 bases. The specimen sequenced was PBMCs or T cells enriched from blood (not recorded which). The gene calls are TRBV24-1 and TRBJ1-3; 8 nucleotides agree with TRBD1. The source of this sequence is a woman between 18 and 29 years old in a cohort exposed to, infected with or recovered from COVID-19 (not recorded which). CDR3 bases: TGTGCCACCAGTGACCCAACAGGGGGCTCTGGAAACACCATATATTTT. Its protein product is CATSDPTGGSGNTIYF.